These T cell receptor beta chains were read from a single sample in a study of human T cells and chemical hapten exposure. One entry per CDR3 protein results from TCRdb running MiXCR on the RACE reads. Here the sample spans roughly 30,000 distinct CDR3 sequences, around 7.4% being singletons. The sequenced sample was whole blood. Receptor source: a human donor in good health. Some clones in this sample may be carry-over from other donors' samples. Both conserved end residues are part of each CDR3. The order of the fields is CDR3 length, D gene, J gene, V gene, clone size, CDR3 DNA, CDR3 protein. A D gene is named only where the DNA matches it firmly. Size is stated for part of the rows, as once, few or many counts, or as a class when the clone is expanded.

>16|TRBD1|TRBJ1-1|TRBV6-5|many
TGTGCCAGCAGCGGGACAGGGGGAGGGGGGCTTAGTGAAGCTTTCTTT
CASSGTGGGGLSEAFF
>13|NA|TRBJ1-2|TRBV18|NA
TGTGCCAGCTCACCAGGCCAGCCCTATGGCGACACCTTC
CASSPGQPYGDTF
>14|TRBD1|TRBJ1-4|TRBV7-2|many
TGTGCCAGCAGTAGGACAGGGGTCAATGAAAAACTGTTTTTT
CASSRTGVNEKLFF
>15|NA|TRBJ2-6|TRBV5-6|few
TGTGCCAGCAGCTTGGCCCACTCTGGGGCCAACGTCCTGACTTTC
CASSLAHSGANVLTF
>16|TRBD2|TRBJ2-1|TRBV7-2|many
TGTGCCAGCAGCTTAGGAAGCGGGGGGAGGTACAATGAGCAGTTCTTC
CASSLGSGGRYNEQFF
>14|NA|TRBJ2-7|TRBV7-2|NA
TGTGCCAGCAGCTTGGGCAGGGAAGCCTACGAGCAGTACTTC
CASSLGREAYEQYF
>18|TRBD2|TRBJ2-3|TRBV6-2/TRBV6-3|many
TGTGCCAGCAGTTACTCCTATCGACTAGCGGGGAGCACAGATACGCAGTATTTT
CASSYSYRLAGSTDTQYF
>14|TRBD1|TRBJ2-3|TRBV28|NA
TGTGCCAGCAGTTTACGAGGGGGCGCAGATACGCAGTATTTT
CASSLRGGADTQYF
>12|TRBD2|TRBJ2-5|TRBV29-1|many
TGCAGCGTTGTTCCGAGCGGGGGGACCCAGTACTTC
CSVVPSGGTQYF
>15|TRBD1|TRBJ2-7|TRBV2|many
TGTGCCAGCAGGAGGGGACAGGGGGTATCCTACGAGCAGTACTTC
CASRRGQGVSYEQYF
>16|NA|TRBJ1-1|TRBV18|NA
TGTGTCAGCTCACCAGTGGCAGGATGGACTAACACTGAAGCTTTCTTT
CVSSPVAGWTNTEAFF
>16|TRBD2|TRBJ2-3|TRBV5-1|NA
TGCGCCAGCAGAGCGGGAGCCTACGCGGGGGAAGATACGCAGTATTTT
CASRAGAYAGEDTQYF
>15|TRBD1|TRBJ2-4|TRBV28|many
TGTGCCAGCTCTGACAGGGGCGGATCCAAAAACATTCAGTACTTC
CASSDRGGSKNIQYF
>12|TRBD1|TRBJ1-2|TRBV20-1|few
TGCAGTGCTATGACAGGGAGAGATGGCTACACCTTC
CSAMTGRDGYTF
>14|NA|TRBJ2-2|TRBV7-2|NA
TGTGCCAGCAGCCCTCCCCCAGGCACCGGGGAGCTGTTTTTT
CASSPPPGTGELFF
>13|NA|TRBJ1-2|TRBV29-1|many
TGCAGCGTTGGGTGGCAGGTGACTATGGGCTACACCTTC
CSVGWQVTMGYTF
>13|NA|TRBJ2-3|TRBV5-1|NA
TGCGCCAGCAGCTTGGGGTGCGGAGATACGCAGTATTTT
CASSLGCGDTQYF
>13|NA|TRBJ1-5|TRBV28|NA
TGTGCCAGCAGGAACCTGATATATCAGCCCCAGCATTTT
CASRNLIYQPQHF
>16|NA|TRBJ2-3|TRBV29-1|many
TGCAGCGTTGAAGATCGTAGGGTTTCTAGCACAGATACGCAGTATTTT
CSVEDRRVSSTDTQYF
>12|NA|TRBJ2-7|TRBV29-1|few
TGCAGCGTTGAAGGTCAGGCCTACGAGCAGTACTTC
CSVEGQAYEQYF
>14|TRBD1|TRBJ2-1|TRBV12-3/TRBV12-4|NA
TGTGCCAGCAGTCGGACAGGGAGCTACAATGAGCAGTTCTTC
CASSRTGSYNEQFF
>16|TRBD2|TRBJ2-3|TRBV5-1|few
TGCGCCAGCAGCTCAGCTAGCGGGATTCGCACAGATACGCAGTATTTT
CASSSASGIRTDTQYF
>14|TRBD1|TRBJ1-1|TRBV7-2|NA
TGTGCCAGCAGCCTCCAGGGGGCGGGCACTGAAGCTTTCTTT
CASSLQGAGTEAFF
>13|NA|TRBJ1-5|TRBV6-2/TRBV6-3|few
TGTGCCAGCAGTTACTCCCAAAGACAGCCCCAGCATTTT
CASSYSQRQPQHF
>15|TRBD1|TRBJ2-1|TRBV5-1|NA
TGCGCCAGCAGCGGGGGACAGGGGTCGGGCAATGAGCAGTTCTTC
CASSGGQGSGNEQFF
>16|TRBD2|TRBJ2-5|TRBV20-1|many
TGCAGTGCTAGACCGGACTTAGCGGGGCCCCAAGAGACCCAGTACTTC
CSARPDLAGPQETQYF
>15|TRBD1|TRBJ1-6|TRBV5-1|many
TGCGCCAGCCAACAAACAGGGGGCGGTAATTCACCCCTCCACTTT
CASQQTGGGNSPLHF
>14|NA|TRBJ1-5|TRBV12-3/TRBV12-4|many
TGTGCCAGCAGTTTTCGGGGGAGAAATCAGCCCCAGCATTTT
CASSFRGRNQPQHF
>16|NA|TRBJ1-1|TRBV29-1|many
TGCAGCGTGTACTTGAGGGCCGGCTCCATGAACACTGAAGCTTTCTTT
CSVYLRAGSMNTEAFF
>15|TRBD2|TRBJ2-1|TRBV19|NA
TGTGCCAGTAGTAGAGTAGCGGGAGGGCGAAATGAGCAGTTCTTC
CASSRVAGGRNEQFF
>14|NA|TRBJ1-1|TRBV6-1|many
TGTGCCAGCAGTGAAGCGCTCACGAACACTGAAGCTTTCTTT
CASSEALTNTEAFF
>15|NA|TRBJ1-1|TRBV12-3/TRBV12-4|many
TGTGCCAGCAGTTTAGGGGGAGCTCAGAACACTGAAGCTTTCTTT
CASSLGGAQNTEAFF
>13|NA|TRBJ1-2|TRBV20-1|few
TGCAGTGCTAGAGAGCCGGGGGCCTATGGCTACACCTTC
CSAREPGAYGYTF
>14|NA|TRBJ1-3|TRBV6-5|few
TGTGCCAGCAGTTACTCCCAGGGAGGAAACACCATATATTTT
CASSYSQGGNTIYF
>11|NA|TRBJ2-3|TRBV29-1|many
TGCAGCGTTGACCCCGCAGATACGCAGTATTTT
CSVDPADTQYF
>19|TRBD2|TRBJ2-7|TRBV28|few
TGTGCCAGCAGTACCGGCGGGAGCGGAGACAGACAGTTTCCCTACGAGCAGTACTTC
CASSTGGSGDRQFPYEQYF
>16|TRBD2|TRBJ2-3|TRBV4-2|many
TGTGCCAGCAGCCAAAGTGGCGGGAGGAGCACAGATACGCAGTATTTT
CASSQSGGRSTDTQYF